Below are 24 T cell receptor beta chains sequenced from a single sample in a study of T cells after yellow fever vaccination. TCRdb analysed the 5' RACE reads with MiXCR anew, one entry per CDR3 protein. The sample lists under 550,000 distinct CDR3 sequences; just over 20% were seen once. This specimen was PBMCs, taken less than 25 days after the first yellow fever vaccination. The receptors originated from a man between 18 and 35 years old who received the YFV17D yellow fever vaccine.

CDR3: CASSYSTGWVGPEAFF. The DNA for the CDR3 is TGTGCCAGCAGTTACTCGACGGGGTGGGTAGGGCCTGAAGCTTTCTTT. V is TRBV6-5 and J is TRBJ1-1; D is undetermined. The length of the CDR3 is 16 residues. Germline CDR1 reads MNHEY; CDR2 reads SVGAGI. Deletions cut 0 bases from V and 6 bases from J, with 17 bases between.

V gene TRBV10-3 combines with J gene TRBJ2-7, with TRBD2 as a possible D gene (7 bases). Per the germline V gene, CDR1 is ENHRY and CDR2 is SYGVKD. The CDR3 covers 12 residues. Trimming took off 6 bases at V and 7 bases at J, with 13 bases between the two ends. CDR3 nucleotide sequence: TGTGCCATCAGGACACAGGGAGGGGAGCAGTACGTC. This translates into CAIRTQGGEQYV.

In this sample, this clonotype turned up a few times. V is TRBV3-1 and J is TRBJ2-6; tentatively, D is TRBD1 (6 bases). Germline assignment: CDR1 LGHDT and CDR2 YNNKEL (reference sequence). The CDR3 consists of 15 residues. The germline V and J ends were trimmed by 5 bases and 2 bases, with 10 bases remaining between them. The CDR3 nucleotides read TGTGCCAGCAGCAGGGGGAGACCTGGGGCCAACGTCCTGACTTTC. Translated, it gives CASSRGRPGANVLTF. The whole variable domain, remainder taken from reference TRBV3-1 and TRBJ2-6, is DTAVSQTPKYLVTQMGNDKSIKCEQNLGHDTMYWYKQDSKKFLKIMFSYNNKELIINETVPNRFSPKSPDKAHLNLHINSLELGDSAVYFCASSRGRPGANVLTFGAGSRLTVL.

The chain links TRBV7-2 to TRBJ2-1; TRBD2 matches at 8 bases. This CDR3 has 15 residues. From germline, CDR1 is SGHTA and CDR2 FQGNSA. V was clipped by 2 bases and J by 9 bases; unmatched bases: 9. CDR3 nucleotides: TGTGCCAGCAGCTTATTTTCCGGGGGGGCCGGTGAGCAGTTCTTC. Its protein product is CASSLFSGGAGEQFF.

V gene TRBV11-1 combines with J gene TRBJ2-1, with 11 nucleotides matching TRBD1. With 4 bases clipped from V and 4 bases from J, the junction kept 15 bases outside the gene matches. The CDR3 loop spans 19 amino acids. Germline assignment: CDR1 SGHAT and CDR2 FQDESV (reference sequence). CDR3 residues: CASSYPLLSGTGGYNEQFF. CDR3 DNA sequence: TGTGCCAGCAGCTACCCCTTGTTGAGCGGGACAGGGGGGTACAATGAGCAGTTCTTC.

The chain has TRBV20-1 and TRBJ2-7; 9 nucleotides align to TRBD1. The germline gives CDR1 DFQATT, CDR2 SNEGSKA (reference sequence). This CDR3 contains 15 residues. V was pared by 3 bases and J by 2 bases, with 8 bases of the junction left unmatched. This CDR3 reads CSASVPGQGTYEQYF. The CDR3 DNA follows: TGCAGTGCTAGCGTTCCGGGACAGGGTACCTACGAGCAGTACTTC.

There are a few counts of this clonotype. The chain employs TRBV4-1 and TRBJ2-1; no clear D. Germline CDR1 is MGHRA and CDR2 is YSYEKL. Trimming left V 2 bases short and J 5 bases short, with 7 bases between. CDR3 length: 13 residues. The CDR3 spells CASSQRVDNEQFF. CDR3 nucleotide sequence: TGCGCCAGCAGCCAAAGGGTGGACAATGAGCAGTTCTTC.

The J gene is TRBJ1-2, the V gene TRBV6-2 or TRBV6-3, with 8 bases aligning to TRBD1. The CDR3 is 18 amino acids. V was clipped by 2 bases and J by 5 bases; unmatched bases: 16. The V gene's germline CDR1 is MNHEY and CDR2 SVGEGT. The CDR3 nucleotides are TGTGCCAGCAGTTACACGGCGTTACCTGGGACAGGTTTATATGGCTACACCTTC. It specifies CASSYTALPGTGLYGYTF.

This clonotype was counted between two and nine times. This chain's CDR3 is CSVAHSNTGELFF. The DNA for the CDR3 is TGCAGCGTTGCTCACTCGAACACCGGGGAGCTGTTTTTT. The chain couples TRBV29-1 to TRBJ2-2; D is unresolved. Per germline, CDR1 SQVTM and CDR2 ANQGSEA. This CDR3 has 13 residues. V lost 4 bases to trimming and J lost 0 bases, with 6 bases between them.

The chain recombines TRBV7-2 with TRBJ2-7, with D tentatively TRBD1 or TRBD2 (6 bases each). V lost 5 bases to trimming and J lost 4 bases, with 15 bases between them. This CDR3 is built from 14 residues. Germline-derived CDR1 and CDR2 are SGHTA and FQGNSA. CDR3 amino acids: CASSQGGTLYEQYF. CDR3 sequence (DNA): TGTGCCAGCAGCCAAGGGGGGACATTATACGAGCAGTACTTC.

The V gene is TRBV7-3, the J gene TRBJ2-1; TRBD2 matches at 12 bases. Germline loops: CDR1 SGHTA, CDR2 FQGTGA. Germline trimming cut 11 bases from V and 2 bases from J; bases unmatched to any gene: 13. The CDR3 sequence is 17 residues long. In DNA, the CDR3 is TGTGCCTCCTGCGTGCACCCTAGCGGGGGGGCCTACAATGAGCAGTTCTTC. This gives the protein CASCVHPSGGAYNEQFF.

This clonotype was counted between two and nine times. This chain connects TRBV6-5 to TRBJ1-5; no clear D gene. CDR3 length: 14 residues. V lost 0 bases to trimming and J lost 5 bases, with 8 bases between them. Germline V gene data show CDR1 as MNHEY and CDR2 as SVGAGI. In DNA form, the CDR3 reads TGTGCCAGCAGTTACTCGAAGAGGTATCAGCCCCAGCATTTT. Translating gives CASSYSKRYQPQHF.

In nucleotides, the CDR3 is TGTGCCAGCAGCTTAGGAGTTAACAATGAGCAGTTCTTC. Translation: CASSLGVNNEQFF. The V and J genes are TRBV7-2 and TRBJ2-1; D unclear. The CDR3 is 13 residues long. CDR1 and CDR2 from the germline V gene are SGHTA and FQGNSA. V lost 1 base, J lost 5 bases, and 6 bases lay in between.

This clonotype was picked up a small number of times. The gene calls are TRBV27 and TRBJ2-3; D unclear. Per the germline V gene, CDR1 is MNHEY and CDR2 is SMNVEV (reference sequence). The V end lost 6 bases, the J end lost 5 bases, and 12 bases lay between the germline ends. The CDR3 is made up of 13 amino acids. CDR3 DNA: TGTGCCAGCAGCCTATTCTTTGGAGATACGCAGTATTTT. Protein product: CASSLFFGDTQYF.

The rearrangement joins TRBV6-1 to TRBJ1-2; D is ambiguous. CDR3 length: 13 residues. V was pared by 3 bases and J by 4 bases, with 9 bases between. Germline assignment: CDR1 MNHNS and CDR2 SASEGT. The CDR3 DNA follows: TGTGCCAGCAGTGATACCGAGTTCTATGGCTACACCTTC. Residues: CASSDTEFYGYTF.

The gene calls are TRBV29-1 and TRBJ2-7, with TRBD1 matching over 7 bases. The CDR3 extends over 12 amino acids. The germline CDR1 and CDR2 sequences are SQVTM and ANQGSEA. Trimming cost V 8 bases and J 0 bases; bases outside gene matches: 4. CDR3 sequence: CSMTGTSYEQYF. The CDR3 DNA follows: TGCAGCATGACAGGGACCTCCTACGAGCAGTACTTC.

The V call is TRBV20-1, the J call TRBJ1-6; TRBD1 aligns across 8 bases. The CDR3 runs to 13 residues. The V segment lost 5 bases and the J segment 6 bases; nucleotides outside the gene matches: 3. CDR1 and CDR2 (germline): DFQATT, SNEGSKA (reference sequence). The CDR3 nucleotides read TGCAGTGCTCAGACAGGGGCTAATTCACCCCTCCACTTT. Translating gives CSAQTGANSPLHF.

The sample holds many counts of this clonotype. The chain employs TRBV12-3 or TRBV12-4 and TRBJ2-3; TRBD2 aligns across 8 bases. This CDR3 comprises 16 residues. V lost 8 bases, J lost 0 bases, and 10 bases stayed unmatched. This CDR3 reads CASLSIPSGSTDTQYF. The CDR3 nucleotides are TGTGCCAGCCTCTCCATACCTAGCGGGAGCACAGATACGCAGTATTTT.

This clonotype was seen more than once but under ten times. The chain employs TRBV7-3 and TRBJ2-1; D perhaps matches TRBD1 (6 bases). V was shortened by 5 bases and J by 6 bases, with 14 bases between the two germline ends. This CDR3 region has 14 residues. Germline V CDR1 and CDR2: SGHTA, FQGTGA. For the CDR3, the DNA is TGTGCCAGCAGCCCTAGAGGGGGACGCAATGAGCAGTTCTTC. Residues: CASSPRGGRNEQFF.

The chain combines TRBV6-5 with TRBJ1-5; no clear D. V was cut by 3 bases and J by 7 bases, with 13 bases left in between. The CDR3 contains 14 residues. The V gene's germline CDR1 is MNHEY and CDR2 SVGAGI. This chain's CDR3 is CASSYARVGQPQHF. The CDR3 DNA sequence: TGTGCCAGCAGTTATGCCCGGGTGGGACAGCCCCAGCATTTT.

The chain recombines TRBV14 with TRBJ2-2; 7 nucleotides line up with TRBD1. Germline V gene sequence: CDR1 SGHDN, CDR2 FVKESK. CDR3 size: 16 residues. The trim removed 4 bases at V and 3 bases at J, leaving 8 bases unmatched. This CDR3 is CASSLWEGGDTGELFF. In nucleotides, the CDR3 is TGTGCCAGCAGCCTTTGGGAAGGGGGCGACACCGGGGAGCTGTTTTTT.

The chain has TRBV18 and TRBJ2-2, with unresolved D. This CDR3 spans 13 amino acids. Trimming took off 3 bases at V and 6 bases at J, with 8 bases between the two ends. Germline V gene sequence: CDR1 KGHSH, CDR2 LQKENI. The CDR3 nucleotides read TGTGCCAGCTCACCGTCGTTTGCCGGGGAGCTGTTTTTT. Its translation: CASSPSFAGELFF.

This clonotype has only one observation. This chain uses TRBV7-2 with TRBJ2-5; D is perhaps TRBD2 (6 bases). Trimming took off 5 bases at V and 5 bases at J, with 18 bases between the two ends. Per the germline V gene, CDR1 is SGHTA and CDR2 is FQGNSA. This CDR3 region has 15 residues. The CDR3, as DNA: TGTGCCAGCAGCCCAAGCGGGTGGCGAGAGGAGACCCAGTACTTC. The encoded protein is CASSPSGWREETQYF.

Many counts were recorded for this clonotype. The V call is TRBV20-1, the J call TRBJ1-6, with 7 bases aligning to TRBD1. CDR3 length: 14 amino acids. Germline V CDR1 and CDR2: DFQATT, SNEGSKA (reference sequence). J was trimmed by 4 bases and V by 6 bases; bases with no gene match: 6. Here the CDR3 reads CSADPGQYNSPLHF. The CDR3 DNA reads as TGCAGTGCGGACCCGGGACAGTATAATTCACCCCTCCACTTT.